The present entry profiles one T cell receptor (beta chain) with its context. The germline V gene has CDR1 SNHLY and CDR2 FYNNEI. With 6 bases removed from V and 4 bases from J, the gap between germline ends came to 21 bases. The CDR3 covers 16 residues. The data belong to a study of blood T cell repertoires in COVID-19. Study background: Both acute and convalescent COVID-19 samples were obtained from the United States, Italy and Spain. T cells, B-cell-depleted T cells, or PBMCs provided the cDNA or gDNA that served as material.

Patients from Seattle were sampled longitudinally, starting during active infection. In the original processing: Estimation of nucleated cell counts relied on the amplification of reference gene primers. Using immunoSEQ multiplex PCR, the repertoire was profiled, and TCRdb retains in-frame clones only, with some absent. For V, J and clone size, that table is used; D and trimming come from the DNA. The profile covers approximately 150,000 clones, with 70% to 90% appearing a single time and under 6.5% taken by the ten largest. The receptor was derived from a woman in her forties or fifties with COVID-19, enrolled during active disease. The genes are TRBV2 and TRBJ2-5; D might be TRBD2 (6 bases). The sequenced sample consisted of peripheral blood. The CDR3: CASRGDQAGVGETQYF. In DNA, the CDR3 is TGTGCCAGCAGGGGGGACCAAGCGGGTGTTGGAGAGACCCAGTACTTC.